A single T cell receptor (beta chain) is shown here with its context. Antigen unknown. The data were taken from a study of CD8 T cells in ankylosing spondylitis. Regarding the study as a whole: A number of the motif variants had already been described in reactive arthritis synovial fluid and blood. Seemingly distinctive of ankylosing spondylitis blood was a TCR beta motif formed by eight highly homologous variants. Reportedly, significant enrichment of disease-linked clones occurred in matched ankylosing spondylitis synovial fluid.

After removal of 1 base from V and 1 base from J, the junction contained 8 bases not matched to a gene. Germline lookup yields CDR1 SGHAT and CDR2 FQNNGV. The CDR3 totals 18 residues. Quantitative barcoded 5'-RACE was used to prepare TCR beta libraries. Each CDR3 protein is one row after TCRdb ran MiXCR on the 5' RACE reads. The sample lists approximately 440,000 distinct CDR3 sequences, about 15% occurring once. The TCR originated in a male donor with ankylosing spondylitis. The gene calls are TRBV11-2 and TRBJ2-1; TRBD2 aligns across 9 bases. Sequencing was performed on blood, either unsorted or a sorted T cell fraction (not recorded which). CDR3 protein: CASSLVLSGSPSYNEQFF. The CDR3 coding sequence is TGTGCCAGCAGCTTAGTTCTTAGCGGGAGTCCTTCCTACAATGAGCAGTTCTTC.